This T cell receptor (beta chain) is from a study of control samples from healthy donors and cancer patients. This table comes from immunoSEQ multiplex PCR, and its TCRdb copy is limited to in-frame clones, with some not included. The table includes about 140,000 clones, roughly 94% detected once. This receptor was taken from a man aged 35 to 55 in good health. Sequencing was done on a sample of blood.

The CDR3 DNA reads TGTGCCAGCAGGAGACTAATAGGCACTGAAGCTTTCTTT. Protein: CASRRLIGTEAFF. The chain is built from TRBV28 and TRBJ1-1; D unclear. Germline values: CDR1 MDHEN, CDR2 SYDVKM. V was pared by 6 bases and J by 4 bases, with 12 bases between. This CDR3 comprises 13 residues.